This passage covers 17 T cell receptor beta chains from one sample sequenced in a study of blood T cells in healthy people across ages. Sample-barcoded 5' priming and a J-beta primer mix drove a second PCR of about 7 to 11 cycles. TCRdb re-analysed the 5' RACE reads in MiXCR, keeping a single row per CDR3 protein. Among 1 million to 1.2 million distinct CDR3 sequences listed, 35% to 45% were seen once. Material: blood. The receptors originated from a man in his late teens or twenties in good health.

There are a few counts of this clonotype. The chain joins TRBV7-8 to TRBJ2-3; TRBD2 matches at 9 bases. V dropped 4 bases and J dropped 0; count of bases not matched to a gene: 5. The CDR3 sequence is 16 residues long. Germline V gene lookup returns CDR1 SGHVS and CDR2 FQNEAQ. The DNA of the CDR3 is TGTGCCAGCAGCTCCCTTAGCGGGGGAAGCACAGATACGCAGTATTTT. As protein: CASSSLSGGSTDTQYF.

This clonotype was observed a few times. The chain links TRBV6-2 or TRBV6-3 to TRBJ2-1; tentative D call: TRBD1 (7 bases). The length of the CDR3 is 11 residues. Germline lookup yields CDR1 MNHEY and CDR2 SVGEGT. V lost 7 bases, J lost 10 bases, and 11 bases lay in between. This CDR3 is CASTQGGEQFF. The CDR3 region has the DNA TGTGCCAGCACCCAGGGGGGAGAGCAGTTCTTC.

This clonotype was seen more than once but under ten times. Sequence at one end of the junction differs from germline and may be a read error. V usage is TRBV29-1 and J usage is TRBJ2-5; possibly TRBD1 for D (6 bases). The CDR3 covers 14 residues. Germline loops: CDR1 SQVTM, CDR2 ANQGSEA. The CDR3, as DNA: TGCAGCGGCGCCACAGGGAATTACCAAGAGACTCAGTACTTC. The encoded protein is CSGATGNYQETQYF.

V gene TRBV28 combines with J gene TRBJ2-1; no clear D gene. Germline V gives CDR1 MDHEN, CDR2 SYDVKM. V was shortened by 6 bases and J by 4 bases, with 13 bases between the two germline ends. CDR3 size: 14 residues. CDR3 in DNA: TGTGCCAGCAGCCCACGGCAGAGGTACAATGAGCAGTTCTTC. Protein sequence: CASSPRQRYNEQFF.

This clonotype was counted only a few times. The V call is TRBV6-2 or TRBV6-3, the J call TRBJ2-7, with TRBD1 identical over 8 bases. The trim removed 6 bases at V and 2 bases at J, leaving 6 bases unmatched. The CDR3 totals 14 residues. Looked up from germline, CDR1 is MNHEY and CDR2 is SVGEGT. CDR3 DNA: TGTGCCAGCAGGAGGGGACAGGTTACCTACGAGCAGTACTTC. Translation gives CASRRGQVTYEQYF.

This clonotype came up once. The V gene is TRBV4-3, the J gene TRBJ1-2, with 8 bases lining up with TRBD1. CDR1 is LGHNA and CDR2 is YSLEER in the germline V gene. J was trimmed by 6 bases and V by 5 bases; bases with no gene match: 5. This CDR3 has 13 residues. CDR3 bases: TGCGCCAGCAGCTGGTCGGACAGGGATGGCTACACCTTC. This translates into CASSWSDRDGYTF.

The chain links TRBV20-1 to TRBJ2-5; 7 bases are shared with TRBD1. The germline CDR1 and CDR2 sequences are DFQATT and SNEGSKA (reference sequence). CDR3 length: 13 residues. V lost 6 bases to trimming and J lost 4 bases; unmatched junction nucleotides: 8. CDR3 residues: CSAGDRMRETQYF. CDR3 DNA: TGCAGTGCAGGGGACAGAATGAGAGAGACCCAGTACTTC.

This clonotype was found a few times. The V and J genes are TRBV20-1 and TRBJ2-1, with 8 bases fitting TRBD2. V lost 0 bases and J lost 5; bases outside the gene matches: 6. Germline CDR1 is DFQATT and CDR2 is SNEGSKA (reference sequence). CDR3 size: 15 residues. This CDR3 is CSARDGGAINNEQFF. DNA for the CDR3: TGCAGTGCTAGAGACGGGGGGGCCATAAACAATGAGCAGTTCTTC.

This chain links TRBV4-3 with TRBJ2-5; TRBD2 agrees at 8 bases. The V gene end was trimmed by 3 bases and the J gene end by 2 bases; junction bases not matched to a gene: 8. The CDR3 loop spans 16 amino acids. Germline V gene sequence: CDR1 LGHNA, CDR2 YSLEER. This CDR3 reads CASSQYYVAGQETQYF. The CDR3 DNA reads TGCGCCAGCAGCCAGTACTATGTAGCGGGGCAAGAGACCCAGTACTTC.

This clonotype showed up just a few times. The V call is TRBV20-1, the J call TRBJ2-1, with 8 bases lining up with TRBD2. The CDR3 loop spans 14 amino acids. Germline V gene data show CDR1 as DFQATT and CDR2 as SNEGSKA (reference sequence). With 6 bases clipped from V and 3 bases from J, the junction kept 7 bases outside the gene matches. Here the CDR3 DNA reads TGCAGTGCCCACCGTAGCGGGGTCTACAATGAGCAGTTCTTC. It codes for CSAHRSGVYNEQFF.

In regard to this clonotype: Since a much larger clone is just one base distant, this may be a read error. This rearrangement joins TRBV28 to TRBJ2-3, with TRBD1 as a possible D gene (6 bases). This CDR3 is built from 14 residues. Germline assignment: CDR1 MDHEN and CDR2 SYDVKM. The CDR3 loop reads CASSYNRVTDMQYF. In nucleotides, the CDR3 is TGTGCCAGCAGTTATAACAGGGTGACAGATATGCAGTATTTT. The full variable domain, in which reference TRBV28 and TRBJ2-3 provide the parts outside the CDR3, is DVKVTQSSRYLVKRTGEKVFLECVQDMDHENMFWYRQDPGLGLRLIYFSYDVKMKEKGDIPEGYSVSREKKERFSLILESASTNQTSMYLCASSYNRVTDMQYFGPGTRLTVL.

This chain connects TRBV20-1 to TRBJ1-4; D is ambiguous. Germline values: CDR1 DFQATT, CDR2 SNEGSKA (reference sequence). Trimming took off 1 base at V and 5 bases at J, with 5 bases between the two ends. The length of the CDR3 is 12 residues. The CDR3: CSARAQNEKLFF. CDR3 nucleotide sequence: TGCAGTGCTAGAGCGCAGAATGAAAAACTGTTTTTT.

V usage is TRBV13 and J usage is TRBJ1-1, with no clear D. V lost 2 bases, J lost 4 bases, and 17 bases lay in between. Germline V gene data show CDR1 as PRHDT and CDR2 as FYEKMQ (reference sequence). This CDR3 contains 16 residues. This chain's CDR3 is CASSLQSTVASTEAFF. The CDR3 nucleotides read TGTGCCAGCAGCTTACAGTCCACAGTGGCATCCACTGAAGCTTTCTTT.

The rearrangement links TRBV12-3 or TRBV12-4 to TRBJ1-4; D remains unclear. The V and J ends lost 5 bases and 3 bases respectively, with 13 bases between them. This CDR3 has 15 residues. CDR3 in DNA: TGTGCCAGCAGTCTTTTCGGATCCCCTAATGAAAAACTGTTTTTT. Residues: CASSLFGSPNEKLFF.

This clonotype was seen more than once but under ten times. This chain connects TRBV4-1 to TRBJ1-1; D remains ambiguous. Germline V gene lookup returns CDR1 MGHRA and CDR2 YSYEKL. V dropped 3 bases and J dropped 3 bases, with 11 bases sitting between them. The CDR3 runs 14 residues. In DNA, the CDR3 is TGCGCCAGCAGCCAGCCGGGATTAGACACTGAAGCTTTCTTT. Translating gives CASSQPGLDTEAFF.

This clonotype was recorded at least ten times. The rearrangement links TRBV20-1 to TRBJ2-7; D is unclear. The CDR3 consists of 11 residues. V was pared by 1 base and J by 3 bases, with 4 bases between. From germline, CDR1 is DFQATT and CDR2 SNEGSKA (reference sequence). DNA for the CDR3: TGCAGTGCTAGAGGCGTCTACGAGCAGTACTTC. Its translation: CSARGVYEQYF.

The CDR3 spells CASSFRGAYNEQYF. For the CDR3, the DNA is TGTGCCAGCAGCTTCCGGGGGGCCTACAATGAGCAGTACTTC. The genes are TRBV11-1 and TRBJ2-7; D is possibly TRBD2 (7 bases). Trimming left V 3 bases short and J 7 bases short, with 16 bases between. This CDR3 is built from 14 residues. Germline lookup yields CDR1 SGHAT and CDR2 FQDESV (reference sequence). The whole variable domain, remainder taken from reference TRBV11-1 and TRBJ2-7, is EAEVAQSPRYKITEKSQAVAFWCDPISGHATLYWYRQILGQGPELLVQFQDESVVDDSQLPKDRFSAERLKGVDSTLKIQPAELGDSAMYLCASSFRGAYNEQYFGPGTRLTVT.